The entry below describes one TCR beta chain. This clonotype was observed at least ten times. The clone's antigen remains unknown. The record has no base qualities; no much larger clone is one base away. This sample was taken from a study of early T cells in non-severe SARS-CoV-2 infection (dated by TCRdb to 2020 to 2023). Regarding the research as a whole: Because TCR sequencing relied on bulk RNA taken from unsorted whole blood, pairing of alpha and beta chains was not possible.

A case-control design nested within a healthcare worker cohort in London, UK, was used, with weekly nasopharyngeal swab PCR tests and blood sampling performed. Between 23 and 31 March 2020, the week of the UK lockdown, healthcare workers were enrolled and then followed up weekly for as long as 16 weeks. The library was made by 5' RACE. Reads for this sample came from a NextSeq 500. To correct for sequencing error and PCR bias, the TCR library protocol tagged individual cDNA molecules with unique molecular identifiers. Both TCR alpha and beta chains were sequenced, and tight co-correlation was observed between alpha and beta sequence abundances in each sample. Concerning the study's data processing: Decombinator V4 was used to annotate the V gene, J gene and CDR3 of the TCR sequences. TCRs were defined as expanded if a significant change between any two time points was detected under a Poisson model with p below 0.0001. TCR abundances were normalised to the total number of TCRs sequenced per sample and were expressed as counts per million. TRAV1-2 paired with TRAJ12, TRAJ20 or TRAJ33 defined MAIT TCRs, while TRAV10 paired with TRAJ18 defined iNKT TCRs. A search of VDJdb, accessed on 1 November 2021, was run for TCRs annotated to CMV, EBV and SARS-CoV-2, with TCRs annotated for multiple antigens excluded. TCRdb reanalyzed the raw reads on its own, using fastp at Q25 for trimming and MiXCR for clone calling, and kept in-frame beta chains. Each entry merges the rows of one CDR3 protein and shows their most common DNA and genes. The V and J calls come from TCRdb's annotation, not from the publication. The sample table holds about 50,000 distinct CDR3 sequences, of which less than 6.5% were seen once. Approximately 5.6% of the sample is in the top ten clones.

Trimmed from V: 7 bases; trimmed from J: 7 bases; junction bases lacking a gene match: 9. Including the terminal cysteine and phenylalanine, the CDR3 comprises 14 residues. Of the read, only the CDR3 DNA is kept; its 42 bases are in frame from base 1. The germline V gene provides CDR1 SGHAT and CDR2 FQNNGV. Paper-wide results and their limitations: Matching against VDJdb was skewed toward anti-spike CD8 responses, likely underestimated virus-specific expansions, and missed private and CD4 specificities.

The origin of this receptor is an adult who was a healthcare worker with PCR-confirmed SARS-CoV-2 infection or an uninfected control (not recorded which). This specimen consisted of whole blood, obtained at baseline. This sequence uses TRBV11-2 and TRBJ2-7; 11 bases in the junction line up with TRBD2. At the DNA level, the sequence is TGTGCCAGCACCGAACTAGCGGGAGTGGGGGAGCAGTACTTC. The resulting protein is CASTELAGVGEQYF.